The rows below give T cell receptor beta chains drawn from one sample of a study of T cells in Graves' hyperthyroidism and ophthalmopathy. TCRdb re-derived calls from the multiplex PCR reads in MiXCR, one entry per CDR3 protein. In the table there are hundreds of thousands of distinct CDR3 sequences, roughly 21% of which are singletons. The sample comprised blood. These receptors were obtained from a middle-aged man with Graves' ophthalmopathy. Each CDR3 is given with its conserved first and last residue. A D gene is named only where the DNA matches it firmly. For some rows the clone size is stated as once, few or many, or as a class when expanded; others skip it.

TRBV5-1	NA	NA	TRBJ2-5	TGCGCCAGCAGCGAAGGGGCGATACGAGAGACCCAGTACTTC	CASSEGAIRETQYF
TRBV4-1	NA	few	TRBJ2-7	TGCGCCAGCATTAATAGCTCCCTCCCGTGGGCCTACGAGCAGTACTTC	CASINSSLPWAYEQYF
TRBV12-3/TRBV12-4	NA	many	TRBJ2-7	TGTGCCAGCAGTTTTGTGGAGAACTACGAGCAGTACTTC	CASSFVENYEQYF
TRBV5-8	NA	once	TRBJ2-2	TGTGCCGGCAGCTTGGCCGGCTGGGGCTGGACCGGGGAGCTGTTTTTT	CAGSLAGWGWTGELFF
TRBV30	NA	many	TRBJ1-5	TGTGCCTGGAGCCAGGGGCTAAGCAATCAGCCCCAGCATTTT	CAWSQGLSNQPQHF
TRBV15	NA	few	TRBJ1-1	TGTGCCACCAGCAGAGAACAGGGTATCACTGAAGCTTTCTTT	CATSREQGITEAFF
TRBV25-1	NA	NA	TRBJ2-7	TGTGCCAGCAGTGAATACGCAGGGGGGAACGAGCAGTACTTC	CASSEYAGGNEQYF
TRBV12-3/TRBV12-4	NA	many	TRBJ2-3	TGTGCCAGCAACCTTTGGGCAGATACGCAGTATTTT	CASNLWADTQYF
TRBV18	TRBD2	NA	TRBJ2-2	TGTGCCAGCTCACCACCGGCCACGGGGGGGACCAACACCGGGGAGCTGTTTTTT	CASSPPATGGTNTGELFF
TRBV9	TRBD2	few	TRBJ2-2	TGTGCCAGCAGCGTCCTCGCGGGAGCGGAGAACACCGGGGAGCTGTTTTTT	CASSVLAGAENTGELFF
TRBV13	NA	NA	TRBJ2-1	TGTGCCAGCAGCTTAGTTGGGGTAGCGGCGTACAATGAGCAGTTCTTC	CASSLVGVAAYNEQFF
TRBV4-1	NA	few	TRBJ2-1	TGCGCCAGCAGCCCAGCCCCTTCGAGCTCCTACAATGAGCAGTTCTTC	CASSPAPSSSYNEQFF
TRBV20-1	TRBD2	many	TRBJ2-3	TGCAGTGCTCGCGGACTAGCGGGAGATGTAGATACGCAGTATTTT	CSARGLAGDVDTQYF
TRBV7-2	NA	many	TRBJ1-5	TGTGCCAGCAGCTTCGAAGGGAATCAGCCCCAGCATTTT	CASSFEGNQPQHF
TRBV20-1	NA	few	TRBJ1-4	TGCAGTGCTAACCGAAAAGGAGAAAAACTGTTTTTT	CSANRKGEKLFF
TRBV28	TRBD2	many	TRBJ2-5	TGTGCCAGCAGCCCTGGACTAGCGGGGAGAGGGGAGACCCAGTACTTC	CASSPGLAGRGETQYF
TRBV30	TRBD1	few	TRBJ2-7	TGTGCCTGGAGTGTACGGCTGGGGACAGGGACATACGAGCAGTACTTC	CAWSVRLGTGTYEQYF
TRBV6-1	NA	once	TRBJ2-3	TGTGCCAGCAGACCGACAGCCTATCCAGATACGCAGTATTTT	CASRPTAYPDTQYF
TRBV2	TRBD2	few	TRBJ2-3	TGTGCCAGCAGGGGGACTAGGAACACAGATACGCAGTATTTT	CASRGTRNTDTQYF
TRBV20-1	NA	many	TRBJ2-1	TGCAGTGCTAGCGGAGCTGGACTCTACGGAGATGAGCAGTTCTTC	CSASGAGLYGDEQFF
TRBV12-3/TRBV12-4	NA	many	TRBJ2-7	TGTGCCAGCAGTCAAGACGCGGGACAGTACACCTACGAGCAGTACTTC	CASSQDAGQYTYEQYF
TRBV2	NA	few	TRBJ2-1	TGTGCCAGCAGTCCTCGGGCTAGCGCTTCCTACAATGAGCAGTTCTTC	CASSPRASASYNEQFF
TRBV20-1	TRBD2	NA	TRBJ2-7	TGCAGTGCTGGGGGGGGGTCCTCCTACGAGCAGTACTTC	CSAGGGSSYEQYF
TRBV5-1	TRBD1	few	TRBJ1-6	TGCGCCAGCAGCTTGACGGGACAGGGGGGTTCACCCCTCCACTTT	CASSLTGQGGSPLHF
TRBV7-7	NA	few	TRBJ2-5	TGTGCTAGCAGCTTTGGGGGCGGGGGAGAGACCCAGTACTTC	CASSFGGGGETQYF
TRBV12-3/TRBV12-4	NA	many	TRBJ2-3	TGTGCCAGCGGGGGGGCCGCACAATCGGAGCCAGATACGCAGTATTTT	CASGGAAQSEPDTQYF
TRBV27	NA	NA	TRBJ2-1	TGTGCCAGCACTTCCTTGGGGACTTTGGGGGTCGATGAGCAGTTCTTC	CASTSLGTLGVDEQFF
TRBV30	NA	NA	TRBJ2-3	TGTGCCTGGAGTGTGGCTAGCTGGAGCACAGATACGCAGTATTTT	CAWSVASWSTDTQYF
TRBV5-1	TRBD2	NA	TRBJ2-3	TGCGCCAGCAGACAGCGGGGGGGCCAGAGAACAGATACGCAGTATTTT	CASRQRGGQRTDTQYF
TRBV28	NA	many	TRBJ1-1	TGTGCCAGCAGTGCCGACAGGTTAGGTGAAGCTTTCTTT	CASSADRLGEAFF
TRBV20-1	TRBD2	NA	TRBJ2-5	TGCAGTGCTAGAGCCGCTAGCGGGACTGAGACCCAGTACTTC	CSARAASGTETQYF
TRBV7-8	TRBD2	few	TRBJ2-1	TGTGCCAGCAGCTTCGGGACTAGTTATAACAATGAGCAGTTCTTC	CASSFGTSYNNEQFF
TRBV27	TRBD1	NA	TRBJ1-2	TGTGCCAGCAGTTTAAACAGGGGGTTATTTGGCTACACCTTC	CASSLNRGLFGYTF
TRBV7-7	TRBD2	few	TRBJ2-3	TGTGCTAGCAGCCCCTCGGCGGGAGACACAGATACGCAGTATTTT	CASSPSAGDTDTQYF
TRBV7-2	NA	many	TRBJ2-2	TGTGCCAGCAGCTTAGGGTTGGGGCTCGGCACCGGGGAGCTGTTTTTT	CASSLGLGLGTGELFF
TRBV5-6	TRBD2	many	TRBJ2-2	TGTGCCAGCAGGTCACTAGCGGGAGGGCCAGGGGAGCTGTTTTTT	CASRSLAGGPGELFF
TRBV28	TRBD1	NA	TRBJ1-5	TGTGCCAGCAGTTCTCCTCCGGGACAGGGTTTCTCTGGGAATCAGCCCCAGCATTTT	CASSSPPGQGFSGNQPQHF
TRBV20-1	TRBD2	many	TRBJ2-3	TGCAGTGCTAGAGGGCTGGGACTAGCGGGACCGCCAGATACGCAGTATTTT	CSARGLGLAGPPDTQYF
TRBV4-3	NA	NA	TRBJ2-3	TGCGCCAGCAGCCAATCCGCAGCCACAGATACGCAGTATTTT	CASSQSAATDTQYF
TRBV28	NA	many	TRBJ2-7	TGTGCCAGCAGTTCCCCGGGGGCGGGAACCTACGAGCAGTACTTC	CASSSPGAGTYEQYF
TRBV20-1	NA	many	TRBJ2-1	TGCAGTGCTAGAGAGAACGGGTTAGATTACAATGAGCAGTTCTTC	CSARENGLDYNEQFF
TRBV5-6	TRBD1	NA	TRBJ2-2	TGTGCCAGCAGCCCGGGACAGGGTGATTACGGGGAGCTGTCTTTT	CASSPGQGDYGELSF
TRBV7-8	TRBD2	NA	TRBJ2-7	TGTGCCAGCAACTTACTAGCGGGAGGGCAAACCGAGCAGTACTTC	CASNLLAGGQTEQYF
TRBV30	NA	many	TRBJ1-6	TGTGCCTGGAGGGGAGGGGAAAGGTCACCCCTCCACTTT	CAWRGGERSPLHF
TRBV28	NA	many	TRBJ1-4	TGTGCCAGCAGTCCCGGGACACCGCATGAAAAACTGTTTTTT	CASSPGTPHEKLFF
TRBV27	NA	many	TRBJ2-2	TGTGCCAGCAGTGCCAGGGCGGGTACGAACACCGGGGAGCTGTTTTTT	CASSARAGTNTGELFF
TRBV7-8	TRBD1	many	TRBJ2-7	TGTGCCAGCAGCTTAGGGACAGGGAGGAGCGAGCAGTACTTC	CASSLGTGRSEQYF
TRBV5-1	TRBD2	NA	TRBJ2-2	TGCGCCAGCCAATCAATCGAGCTAGCGGATTCCACCGGGGAGCTGTTTTTT	CASQSIELADSTGELFF
TRBV4-2	TRBD2	once	TRBJ2-3	TGTGCCAGCAGCTCCTATAAAGGACTAGCGGGAGATTCAGATACGCAGTATTTT	CASSSYKGLAGDSDTQYF
TRBV9	NA	NA	TRBJ2-4	TGTGCCAGCAGCGAGACCCTCGGGAGAGGTACCAAAAACATTCAGTACTTC	CASSETLGRGTKNIQYF
TRBV4-1	NA	few	TRBJ1-1	TGCGCCAGCAGCCAAGTTTCGAACACTGAAGCTTTCTTT	CASSQVSNTEAFF
TRBV28	NA	few	TRBJ1-4	TGTGCCAGCATCCCGGGGGGTGCTAATGAAAAACTGTTTTTT	CASIPGGANEKLFF
TRBV5-6	NA	few	TRBJ2-3	TGTGCCAGCAGGAGGGCTTTAGACTATAACACAGATACGCAGTATTTT	CASRRALDYNTDTQYF